Each of the 20 T cell receptor beta chains below was sequenced from the same sample in a study of CD8 T cells in Susac syndrome. A quantity of roughly 0.5 to 1 ug RNA underwent reverse transcription using random hexamers. TCRdb ran MiXCR on the immunoSEQ multiplex PCR reads and lists one entry per CDR3 protein. The sample has fewer than 150,000 distinct CDR3 sequences, about 93% seen once. Sequencing was done on a sample of CD8+ T cells from PBMCs. The receptors were sampled from a human donor in good health.

V gene TRBV29-1 combines with J gene TRBJ2-3; D ambiguous. This CDR3 contains 12 residues. The V end lost 1 base, the J end lost 11 bases, and 13 bases lay between the germline ends. Germline loops: CDR1 SQVTM, CDR2 ANQGSEA. The CDR3 DNA follows: TGCAGCGTTGAAGGGGGATCGTGGGGGCAGTATTTT. Translated: CSVEGGSWGQYF.

This chain connects TRBV6-5 to TRBJ1-5; no firm D call. Trimming pared 0 bases from V and 7 bases from J, leaving 7 bases between. This CDR3 spans 13 amino acids. Germline V CDR1 and CDR2: MNHEY, SVGAGI. CDR3: CASSYSGRQPQHF. DNA for the CDR3: TGTGCCAGCAGTTACTCGGGGAGGCAGCCCCAGCATTTT.

The rearrangement joins TRBV29-1 to TRBJ2-2; 7 bases match TRBD2. The CDR3 is 16 residues long. The J segment lost 4 bases and the V segment lost 4 bases, leaving 12 bases of the junction unmatched. The germline CDR1 and CDR2 sequences are SQVTM and ANQGSEA. The CDR3 is CSVVQGGSDFTGELFF. The CDR3 DNA is TGCAGCGTTGTGCAGGGAGGGTCGGATTTCACCGGGGAGCTGTTTTTT.

This clonotype occurred once. The chain couples TRBV28 to TRBJ2-5, with 7 bases fitting TRBD1. Germline V lookup: CDR1 MDHEN, CDR2 SYDVKM. This CDR3 region has 15 residues. The V segment lost 5 bases and the J segment 1 base; nucleotides outside the gene matches: 7. The CDR3 DNA is TGTGCCAGCAGTCCTGGACAGGCAATCCAAGAGACCCAGTACTTC. As protein: CASSPGQAIQETQYF.

The table lists this clonotype with a few counts. V gene TRBV27 combines with J gene TRBJ2-1, with D hard to call. The CDR3 is 13 residues long. Germline CDR1 is MNHEY and CDR2 is SMNVEV (reference sequence). Trimming removed 5 bases from V and 0 bases from J, with 5 bases in between. The CDR3 loop reads CASSQSSYNEQFF. CDR3 in DNA: TGTGCCAGCAGTCAGAGCTCCTACAATGAGCAGTTCTTC.

The chain combines TRBV27 with TRBJ1-1; D remains unclear. The CDR3 consists of 15 residues. Per the germline V gene, CDR1 is MNHEY and CDR2 is SMNVEV (reference sequence). The V end was cut by 6 bases, the J end by 0 bases, with 14 bases between. The CDR3 here is CASSPQRTVNTEAFF. The CDR3 DNA is TGTGCCAGCAGCCCCCAGAGGACGGTGAACACTGAAGCTTTCTTT.

The chain couples TRBV7-9 to TRBJ2-1; TRBD1 matches at 7 bases. Germline assignment: CDR1 SEHNR and CDR2 FQNEAQ (reference sequence). V lost 3 bases and J lost 9; bases outside the gene matches: 5. The CDR3 totals 13 residues. CDR3: CASSLSHRGEQFF. For the CDR3, the DNA is TGTGCCAGCAGCTTGAGTCACAGGGGTGAGCAGTTCTTC.

The chain joins TRBV28 to TRBJ2-7; the match to TRBD1 covers 7 bases. Germline CDR1 is MDHEN and CDR2 is SYDVKM. CDR3 size: 13 residues. J was trimmed by 6 bases and V by 11 bases; bases with no gene match: 13. The CDR3: CAGQTGFGAEQYF. DNA of the CDR3: TGTGCCGGCCAGACAGGGTTTGGGGCCGAGCAGTACTTC.

This chain links TRBV25-1 with TRBJ1-5; the D is unclear. Trimming removed 10 bases from V and 1 base from J, with 14 bases in between. Germline CDR1 reads MGHDK; CDR2 reads SYGVNS. This CDR3 has 14 residues. In DNA form, the CDR3 reads TGTGCCACCGGGGAAAGGGAAAGCAATCAGCCCCAGCATTTT. Amino acid sequence: CATGERESNQPQHF.

The chain recombines TRBV27 with TRBJ2-7; weak D call: TRBD2 (5 bases). CDR3 length: 15 residues. Germline CDR1 MNHEY, CDR2 SMNVEV (reference sequence). The V end lost 5 bases, the J end lost 9 bases, and 23 bases lay between the germline ends. The CDR3 sequence is CASSLTGPWELGQYF. The CDR3 nucleotides are TGTGCCAGCAGTCTGACGGGCCCGTGGGAACTAGGGCAGTACTTC.

The chain recombines TRBV30 with TRBJ2-3; 12 nucleotides agree with TRBD1. This CDR3 spans 16 amino acids. V shed 4 bases and J 2 bases; nucleotides not matched to a gene: 7. The V gene's germline CDR1 is GTSNPN and CDR2 SVGIG (reference sequence). DNA for the CDR3: TGTGCCTGGACCCCCGGGACAGGGGGCTTCACAGATACGCAGTATTTT. Its translation is CAWTPGTGGFTDTQYF.

The rearrangement uses TRBV7-2 and TRBJ2-5; D gene ambiguous. CDR3 length: 14 amino acids. With 2 bases removed from V and 0 bases from J, the gap between germline ends came to 7 bases. Germline V gene lookup returns CDR1 SGHTA and CDR2 FQGNSA. The CDR3 DNA follows: TGTGCCAGCAGCTTATATCCGGACCAAGAGACCCAGTACTTC. Amino acids: CASSLYPDQETQYF.

V is TRBV27 and J is TRBJ2-1; 9 positions match TRBD2. With 6 bases clipped from V and 10 bases from J, the junction kept 10 bases outside the gene matches. Germline V gives CDR1 MNHEY, CDR2 SMNVEV (reference sequence). The length of the CDR3 is 14 residues. CDR3 in amino acids: CASSPPGLAPEQFF. The CDR3 DNA reads as TGTGCCAGCAGCCCCCCGGGACTAGCCCCCGAGCAGTTCTTC.

J is TRBJ2-3 and V is TRBV13; weak D call: TRBD2 (6 bases). This CDR3 comprises 15 residues. Germline lookup yields CDR1 PRHDT and CDR2 FYEKMQ (reference sequence). The ends were cut back, 5 bases at V and 5 bases at J, with 17 bases in the middle. CDR3 residues: CASSGRDSLRDTQYF. The CDR3, as DNA: TGTGCCAGCAGCGGTCGGGACTCCTTGAGAGATACGCAGTATTTT.

The chain employs TRBV7-9 and TRBJ1-2, with a tentative D call TRBD1 (6 bases). The CDR3 contains 18 residues. Germline V lookup: CDR1 SEHNR, CDR2 FQNEAQ (reference sequence). V was cut by 4 bases and J by 5 bases, with 26 bases left in between. CDR3 sequence reads: CASSSSERGGTRPYGYTF. For the CDR3, the DNA is TGTGCCAGCAGCTCCTCGGAGCGGGGTGGGACAAGGCCTTATGGCTACACCTTC.

The rearrangement links TRBV12-3 or TRBV12-4 to TRBJ1-2, with 9 bases matching TRBD1. The CDR3 extends over 15 amino acids. The V segment lost 5 bases and the J segment 4 bases; nucleotides outside the gene matches: 8. The CDR3 DNA follows: TGTGCCAGCAGTCCCCGGGACAGGGTGGGCTATGGCTACACCTTC. Protein sequence: CASSPRDRVGYGYTF.

V and J are TRBV19 and TRBJ2-7; 12 positions agree with TRBD2. The ends lost 3 bases at V and 2 bases at J; junction bases unmatched: 8. This CDR3 has 17 residues. CDR1 and CDR2 from the germline V gene are LNHDA and SQIVND (reference sequence). The CDR3 is CASSIRTSGTPTYEQYF. The CDR3 DNA sequence: TGTGCCAGTAGTATCCGGACTAGCGGGACGCCGACCTACGAGCAGTACTTC.

The CDR3 reads CASSAPGGVDYTF. The CDR3 region has the DNA TGTGCCAGCAGCGCCCCGGGGGGCGTAGACTACACCTTC. This rearrangement joins TRBV7-3 to TRBJ1-2, with a tentative D call TRBD1 (6 bases). CDR1 is SGHTA, CDR2 FQGTGA, per germline. Trimming removed 5 bases from V and 10 bases from J, with 17 bases in between. The CDR3 contains 13 residues.

The chain joins TRBV27 to TRBJ1-1; the D gene is possibly TRBD1 (6 bases). The V end lost 3 bases, the J end lost 4 bases, and 12 bases lay between the germline ends. CDR1 and CDR2 (germline): MNHEY, SMNVEV (reference sequence). This CDR3 is built from 14 residues. Here the CDR3 DNA reads TGTGCCAGCAGTTTTAACAGGGCGGGCACTGAAGCTTTCTTT. As protein: CASSFNRAGTEAFF.

J is TRBJ2-7 and V is TRBV6-2 or TRBV6-3; D uncertain. Trimming took off 0 bases at V and 1 base at J, with 13 bases between the two ends. The CDR3 consists of 16 residues. Per germline, CDR1 MNHEY and CDR2 SVGEGT. The CDR3: CASSYSSPPSSYEQYF. The CDR3 DNA reads TGTGCCAGCAGTTACTCGAGTCCGCCTAGTTCCTACGAGCAGTACTTC.